What follows are 32 T cell receptor beta chains derived from one specimen sequenced in a study of blood T cell repertoires in COVID-19. Profiled with immunoSEQ multiplex PCR; TCRdb holds only in-frame clones, not every one. The table records 120,000 or so clones, 65% to 85% of them present only once. The sequencing sample was made of peripheral blood. Receptor source: a man aged 25 to 40 with COVID-19, enrolled during active disease.

This rearrangement joins TRBV30 to TRBJ2-7; 7 nucleotides match TRBD1. The V gene's germline CDR1 is GTSNPN and CDR2 SVGIG (reference sequence). The V gene end was trimmed by 2 bases and the J gene end by 4 bases; junction bases not matched to a gene: 20. The CDR3 consists of 18 residues. The CDR3 is CAWSPYRNWDSRVYEQYF. The CDR3 DNA reads as TGTGCCTGGAGTCCCTACCGAAATTGGGACAGCCGGGTTTACGAGCAGTACTTC.

The J gene is TRBJ1-5, the V gene TRBV19; the match to TRBD1 covers 7 bases. The J segment lost 7 bases and the V segment lost 3 bases, leaving 9 bases of the junction unmatched. The CDR3 loop spans 15 amino acids. Looked up from germline, CDR1 is LNHDA and CDR2 is SQIVND (reference sequence). CDR3 amino acids: CASSIRDSNRQPQHF. In nucleotides, the CDR3 is TGTGCCAGTAGTATTCGGGACAGTAATAGGCAGCCCCAGCATTTT. Complete variable domain (other parts from reference TRBV19 and TRBJ1-5): DGGITQSPKYLFRKEGQNVTLSCEQNLNHDAMYWYRQDPGQGLRLIYYSQIVNDFQKGDIAEGYSVSREKKESFPLTVTSAQKNPTAFYLCASSIRDSNRQPQHFGDGTRLSIL.

This clone has only a few counts. The chain couples TRBV5-1 to TRBJ2-2, with TRBD2 matching 8 bases. V shed 1 base and J 4 bases; nucleotides not matched to a gene: 3. Per the germline V gene, CDR1 is SGHRS and CDR2 is YFSETQ. The CDR3 runs 15 residues. CDR3 nucleotide sequence: TGCGCCAGCAGCTTGCGGCTAGCGGGCACCGGGGAGCTGTTTTTT. Protein product: CASSLRLAGTGELFF.

The V gene is TRBV2, the J gene TRBJ1-1, with 10 bases identical to TRBD1. The length of the CDR3 is 15 residues. The germline V gene has CDR1 SNHLY and CDR2 FYNNEI. J lost 2 bases, V lost 7 bases, and 7 bases had no gene match. CDR3 protein: CASMSGTGVNTEAFF. Here the CDR3 DNA reads TGTGCCAGCATGAGTGGGACAGGGGTTAACACTGAAGCTTTCTTT.

The chain combines TRBV9 with TRBJ1-1; D is unresolved. CDR3 length: 13 residues. Germline CDR1 SGDLS, CDR2 YYNGEE. Trimming took 2 bases from V and 5 from J, leaving 10 bases between them. This CDR3 reads CASSVLVGTEAFF. In nucleotides, the CDR3 is TGTGCCAGCAGCGTCCTAGTCGGGACTGAAGCTTTCTTT.

This sequence joins TRBV6-5 and TRBJ1-5; 7 bases are a match to TRBD1. Trimming cost V 5 bases and J 3 bases; bases outside gene matches: 4. CDR1 and CDR2 from the germline V gene are MNHEY and SVGAGI. The CDR3 totals 14 residues. DNA for the CDR3: TGTGCCAGCAGTACGGGACAGCACAATCAGCCCCAGCATTTT. It is translated as CASSTGQHNQPQHF.

CDR3 nucleotide sequence: TGTGCCAGCACCATCGGAGGCACAGATACGCAGTATTTT. This codes for CASTIGGTDTQYF. The chain combines TRBV2 with TRBJ2-3, with D uncertain. Germline V lookup: CDR1 SNHLY, CDR2 FYNNEI. This CDR3 contains 13 residues. Trimming cost V 7 bases and J 1 base, with 9 bases left between them.

V and J are TRBV4-2 and TRBJ1-5; TRBD1 matches 11 bases. Losses at the gene ends were 0 bases for V and 5 bases for J; bases not matched to a gene: 3. The CDR3 is 16 residues long. Germline assignment: CDR1 LGHNA and CDR2 YNFKEQ. DNA of the CDR3: TGTGCCAGCAGCCAAGAGGGACAGGGGGTAGATCAGCCCCAGCATTTT. Translating it yields CASSQEGQGVDQPQHF.

This chain joins TRBV28 and TRBJ1-4; 7 bases line up with TRBD1. Germline CDR1 is MDHEN and CDR2 is SYDVKM. V trimming: 6 bases; J trimming: 4 bases; junction bases outside the gene matches: 5. This CDR3 has 14 amino acids. The CDR3 DNA reads TGTGCCAGCAGGTCCGGGACAGTTAATGAAAAACTGTTTTTT. Protein: CASRSGTVNEKLFF.

This clone has a handful of counts. The CDR3 DNA sequence: TGCGCCAGCAGCCCCACCAGGGCCTCTAATGAAAAACTGTTTTTT. Amino acids: CASSPTRASNEKLFF. The chain has TRBV5-1 and TRBJ1-4; tentatively, D is TRBD1 (5 bases). The V gene's germline CDR1 is SGHRS and CDR2 YFSETQ. The CDR3 is 15 amino acids. V lost 4 bases to trimming and J lost 3 bases, with 13 bases between them.

This clone was picked up a small number of times. The rearrangement links TRBV2 to TRBJ1-6; TRBD1 is a possible D gene (5 bases). V shed 1 base and J shed 5 bases, with 6 bases lying between them. CDR3 length: 14 residues. In germline, CDR1 is SNHLY, CDR2 FYNNEI. Here the CDR3 DNA reads TGTGCCAGCAGTGAAGAGGGGAATAATTCACCCCTCCACTTT. Its translation: CASSEEGNNSPLHF.

The CDR3 DNA is TGCGCCAGCAGCCCGAGACAGGGGCACTATGGCTACACCTTC. Translated, it gives CASSPRQGHYGYTF. The genes are TRBV4-3 and TRBJ1-2, with TRBD1 matching 8 bases. Germline lookup yields CDR1 LGHNA and CDR2 YSLEER. V was clipped by 4 bases and J by 3 bases; unmatched bases: 4. The CDR3 is 14 amino acids.

The chain combines TRBV4-2 with TRBJ2-7; 12 bases map to TRBD2. Germline V gives CDR1 LGHNA, CDR2 YNFKEQ. This CDR3 has 17 amino acids. V was clipped by 2 bases and J by 3 bases; unmatched bases: 8. The CDR3 loop reads CASSQLSRTSGDYEQYF. The CDR3 bases are TGTGCCAGCAGCCAACTGAGTCGGACTAGCGGGGACTACGAGCAGTACTTC.

The chain uses TRBV12-1 and TRBJ2-1; the table's TRBD2 call for D was not verified on the DNA. TRBV12-1 is reported as a pseudogene. The CDR3 is 15 amino acids. Here the CDR3 DNA reads TGTGCCAGCAGCTCCCGGCGGGGAACCTACAATGAGCAGTTCTTC. This sequence encodes CASSSRRGTYNEQFF.

The gene calls are TRBV11-2 and TRBJ2-1; 12 bases fit TRBD2. The CDR3 consists of 16 residues. V lost 4 bases to trimming and J lost 6 bases; unmatched junction nucleotides: 7. Looked up from germline, CDR1 is SGHAT and CDR2 is FQNNGV. The CDR3 loop is CASSSSGGAVGNEQFF. The CDR3 bases are TGTGCCAGCAGCTCTAGCGGGGGGGCGGTTGGCAATGAGCAGTTCTTC.

J is TRBJ2-5 and V is TRBV27, with D perhaps matching TRBD1 (7 bases). Trimming took 2 bases from V and 5 from J, leaving 12 bases between them. Germline assignment: CDR1 MNHEY and CDR2 SMNVEV (reference sequence). The CDR3 has 14 amino acids. This CDR3 reads CASSLRAGGETQYF. The CDR3 region has the DNA TGTGCCAGCAGTTTAAGAGCAGGGGGGGAGACCCAGTACTTC.

The chain carries TRBV28 and TRBJ1-2, with 7 bases identical to TRBD1. This CDR3 has 15 residues. The V and J ends lost 5 bases and 0 bases, in that order; junction bases with no gene match: 6. Germline values: CDR1 MDHEN, CDR2 SYDVKM. The CDR3 DNA is TGTGCCAGCAGTGGCGGGACAGTGCCTAACTATGGCTACACCTTC. Amino acids: CASSGGTVPNYGYTF.

The V gene is TRBV25-1, the J gene TRBJ2-1, with D hard to call. Trimming pared 4 bases from V and 3 bases from J, leaving 10 bases between. The CDR3 covers 14 residues. The germline V gene has CDR1 MGHDK and CDR2 SYGVNS. The CDR3 loop reads CASSGKSIYNEQFF. CDR3 coding DNA: TGTGCCAGCAGTGGAAAAAGCATCTACAATGAGCAGTTCTTC.

The chain recombines TRBV7-9 with TRBJ2-2; 7 positions match TRBD2. This CDR3 is 15 amino acids long. Germline assignment: CDR1 SEHNR and CDR2 FQNEAQ (reference sequence). V shed 3 bases, J shed 0 bases, and the junction held 1 base outside the gene matches. This chain's CDR3 is CASSLAGANTGELFF. The DNA for the CDR3 is TGTGCCAGCAGCTTGGCGGGGGCGAACACCGGGGAGCTGTTTTTT.

The chain has TRBV5-6 and TRBJ2-5; possible D gene TRBD1, 6 bases. Germline V lookup: CDR1 SGHDT, CDR2 YYEEEE. Trimming removed 0 bases at V and 5 bases at J, with 8 bases between. There are 13 residues in the CDR3. CDR3 protein: CASSLDRAETQYF. DNA of the CDR3: TGTGCCAGCAGCTTGGACAGGGCGGAGACCCAGTACTTC. The variable domain in full, completed from reference TRBV5-6 and TRBJ2-5, reads DAGVTQSPTHLIKTRGQQVTLRCSPKSGHDTVSWYQQALGQGPQFIFQYYEEEERQRGNFPDRFSGHQFPNYSSELNVNALLLGDSALYLCASSLDRAETQYFGPGTRLLVL.

This chain uses TRBV19 with TRBJ1-1, with 9 bases aligning to TRBD1. V shed 4 bases and J 11 bases; nucleotides not matched to a gene: 20. The CDR3 has 17 amino acids. Germline loops: CDR1 LNHDA, CDR2 SQIVND (reference sequence). The CDR3 nucleotides read TGTGCCAGTAGTACCCGAGGGGGGGGACAGGGATTATCCGCCGCTTTCTTT. Translated, it gives CASSTRGGGQGLSAAFF. Full variable domain (rest looked up from reference TRBV19 and TRBJ1-1): DGGITQSPKYLFRKEGQNVTLSCEQNLNHDAMYWYRQDPGQGLRLIYYSQIVNDFQKGDIAEGYSVSREKKESFPLTVTSAQKNPTAFYLCASSTRGGGQGLSAAFFGQGTRLTVV.

The chain combines TRBV7-9 with TRBJ1-1; maybe TRBD1 (5 bases). V was trimmed by 4 bases and J by 5 bases, leaving 14 bases between them. The CDR3 length is 14 residues. Germline CDR1 and CDR2: SEHNR and FQNEAQ (reference sequence). In DNA form, the CDR3 reads TGTGCCAGCAGCTCCACCTCAGGGATTACTGAAGCTTTCTTT. This sequence encodes CASSSTSGITEAFF.

V and J are TRBV7-9 and TRBJ2-7; 8 nucleotides agree with TRBD1. The CDR3 loop spans 16 amino acids. Germline V lookup: CDR1 SEHNR, CDR2 FQNEAQ (reference sequence). Trimming took 4 bases from V and 3 from J; bases not matched to a gene: 11. The CDR3 nucleotides read TGTGCCAGCAGCTCAGAGGACAGGGCCACTTTCTACGAGCAGTACTTC. Its protein product is CASSSEDRATFYEQYF.

The chain is built from TRBV30 and TRBJ1-3, with D unresolved. V gave up 0 bases and J gave up 4 bases, with 7 bases separating them. Germline V gene lookup returns CDR1 GTSNPN and CDR2 SVGIG (reference sequence). The CDR3 sequence is 13 residues long. CDR3 sequence: CAWSVIEGNTIYF. The CDR3 DNA is TGTGCCTGGAGTGTAATAGAAGGAAACACCATATATTTT.

The CDR3 region is CASSPVQGGSGANVLTF. CDR3 sequence (DNA): TGTGCCAGCAGCCCGGTACAGGGGGGATCTGGGGCCAACGTCCTGACTTTC. This chain connects TRBV7-6 to TRBJ2-6; TRBD1 aligns across 8 bases. The CDR3 length is 17 residues. The V and J ends lost 5 bases and 1 base, in that order; junction bases with no gene match: 7. Germline CDR1 reads SGHVS; CDR2 reads FNYEAQ.

The rearrangement links TRBV2 to TRBJ1-5; TRBD1 matches at 8 bases. There are 15 residues in the CDR3. Trimming took 4 bases from V and 4 from J; bases not matched to a gene: 6. Germline loops: CDR1 SNHLY, CDR2 FYNNEI. CDR3: CASSGRGQVNQPQHF. In DNA, the CDR3 is TGTGCCAGCAGTGGGCGGGGACAGGTTAATCAGCCCCAGCATTTT. The full variable domain, rest sourced from reference TRBV2 and TRBJ1-5, is EPEVTQTPSHQVTQMGQEVILRCVPISNHLYFYWYRQILGQKVEFLVSFYNNEISEKSEIFDDQFSVERPDGSNFTLKIRSTKLEDSAMYFCASSGRGQVNQPQHFGDGTRLSIL.

The rearrangement uses TRBV5-5 and TRBJ2-1, with TRBD2 matching 8 bases. Germline trimming cut 1 base from V and 6 bases from J; bases unmatched to any gene: 12. The CDR3 covers 17 residues. The V gene's germline CDR1 is SGHKS and CDR2 YYEKEE (reference sequence). CDR3 in DNA: TGTGCCAGCAGCTTGTATCCGCGCGGGAGGTTACCCAATGAGCAGTTCTTC. Protein sequence: CASSLYPRGRLPNEQFF. The full variable domain, rest sourced from reference TRBV5-5 and TRBJ2-1, is DAGVTQSPTHLIKTRGQQVTLRCSPISGHKSVSWYQQVLGQGPQFIFQYYEKEERGRGNFPDRFSARQFPNYSSELNVNALLLGDSALYLCASSLYPRGRLPNEQFFGPGTRLTVL.

J is TRBJ1-5 and V is TRBV6-5; no clear D gene. The V end was cut by 0 bases, the J end by 6 bases, with 15 bases between. The germline CDR1 and CDR2 sequences are MNHEY and SVGAGI. The CDR3 totals 16 residues. The CDR3 DNA reads as TGTGCCAGCAGTTACTCGATAGTCGGGGTTGGTCAGCCCCAGCATTTT. Its protein is CASSYSIVGVGQPQHF.

The chain couples TRBV16 to TRBJ2-7, with TRBD1 as a possible D gene (6 bases). The CDR3 has 14 residues. V was clipped by 1 base and J by 0 bases, with 7 bases between them. From germline, CDR1 is KGHSY and CDR2 FQNENV. The CDR3 nucleotides are TGTGCCAGCAGCCAATACAGGGCCTCCTACGAGCAGTACTTC. As protein: CASSQYRASYEQYF.

This clone came up a few times. The rearrangement links TRBV11-2 to TRBJ1-1, with a possible D match to TRBD1 (5 bases). Trimming took 1 base from V and 3 from J, leaving 6 bases between them. Germline-derived CDR1 and CDR2 are SGHAT and FQNNGV. The CDR3 is made up of 13 amino acids. CDR3 bases: TGTGCCAGCAGCTTAGCGGGGGACACTGAAGCTTTCTTT. Its protein is CASSLAGDTEAFF. The entire variable domain, with the rest obtained from reference TRBV11-2 and TRBJ1-1, is as follows: EAGVAQSPRYKIIEKRQSVAFWCNPISGHATLYWYQQILGQGPKLLIQFQNNGVVDDSQLPKDRFSAERLKGVDSTLKIQPAKLEDSAVYLCASSLAGDTEAFFGQGTRLTVV.

The rearrangement links TRBV14 to TRBJ2-5; D call uncertain. From germline, CDR1 is SGHDN and CDR2 FVKESK. The ends were cut back, 0 bases at V and 1 base at J, with 15 bases in the middle. This CDR3 comprises 17 residues. Written as DNA, the CDR3 is TGTGCCAGCAGCCAAGATATCTCGCGAAACCGCCAAGAGACCCAGTACTTC. Its translation is CASSQDISRNRQETQYF.

With respect to this clone: The identical CDR3 is also encoded by other nucleotide sequences in the sample. The chain combines TRBV6-1 with TRBJ2-1; TRBD2 might be the D (6 bases). The germline CDR1 and CDR2 sequences are MNHNS and SASEGT. The ends were cut back, 0 bases at V and 0 bases at J, with 6 bases in the middle. The CDR3 covers 15 residues. CDR3 DNA sequence: TGTGCCAGCAGTGAAGCGGGAGGCTCCTACAATGAGCAGTTCTTC. It is translated as CASSEAGGSYNEQFF.